This record concerns one T cell receptor (beta chain) sequence. CDR1 SGHVS and CDR2 FQNEAQ come from the germline V gene. V lost 3 bases, J lost 0 bases, and 11 bases lay in between. This CDR3 has 15 residues. These data come from a study of shared clonotypes between healthy human individuals. Libraries were prepared by immunoSEQ multiplex PCR; TCRdb keeps only in-frame clonotypes and omits some of them. The table has over a million clones, around 82% seen once; the top ten hold approximately 0.56%. Sequencing was performed on memory CD4+ T cells from PBMCs. Subset given: CD45RA-negative fraction. The clonotype comes from a man between 18 and 35 years old in good health. Some clones in this sample may be carry-over from other donors' samples. The chain recombines TRBV7-8 with TRBJ2-5; D gene unclear. In nucleotides, the CDR3 is TGTGCCAGCAGCTTTCAGCCTAGATACCAAGAGACCCAGTACTTC. This translates into CASSFQPRYQETQYF. Looking up the rest from reference TRBV7-8 and TRBJ2-5 gives the full variable domain: GAGVSQSPRYKVAKRGQDVALRCDPISGHVSLFWYQQALGQGPEFLTYFQNEAQLDKSGLPSDRFFAERPEGSVSTLKIQRTQQEDSAVYLCASSFQPRYQETQYFGPGTRLLVL.